These T cell receptor beta chains were read from a single sample in a study of control samples from healthy donors and cancer patients. Using immunoSEQ multiplex PCR, the repertoire was profiled, and TCRdb retains in-frame clones only, with some absent. The table lists around 51,000 clones, approximately 80% of them singletons. Sequencing input: blood. Every receptor here comes from a man in his 70s in good health. The CDR3 runs from the conserved cysteine through the conserved F or W. The order of the fields is CDR3 protein, V gene, J gene.

CDR3 protein: CAWSMSGTGNSPLHF; V gene: TRBV30; J gene: TRBJ1-6
CDR3 protein: CATLGQGRNTIYF; V gene: TRBV28; J gene: TRBJ1-3
CDR3 protein: CASSTGLANEQFF; V gene: TRBV12-3/TRBV12-4; J gene: TRBJ2-1
CDR3 protein: CASSYYRQGNEKLFF; V gene: TRBV6-5; J gene: TRBJ1-4
CDR3 protein: CASSLFFRQSPSNTEAFF; V gene: TRBV27; J gene: TRBJ1-1
CDR3 protein: CASSLGPLYGYTF; V gene: TRBV28; J gene: TRBJ1-2
CDR3 protein: CASSLEGTGFNEQFF; V gene: TRBV5-1; J gene: TRBJ2-1
CDR3 protein: CASRPGQPGNTEAFF; V gene: TRBV11-3; J gene: TRBJ1-1
CDR3 protein: CASSPIGQGNSPLHF; V gene: TRBV28; J gene: TRBJ1-6
CDR3 protein: CASSLFSLADTQYF; V gene: TRBV7-3; J gene: TRBJ2-3
CDR3 protein: CASSLDSNGGYGYTF; V gene: TRBV7-3; J gene: TRBJ1-2
CDR3 protein: CASSTRDRATEAFF; V gene: TRBV9; J gene: TRBJ1-1
CDR3 protein: CSVDLYSSSYNEQFF; V gene: TRBV29-1; J gene: TRBJ2-1
CDR3 protein: CASSRLGQEYGYTF; V gene: TRBV7-9; J gene: TRBJ1-2
CDR3 protein: CASSLEGQTGDTQYF; V gene: TRBV11-2; J gene: TRBJ2-3
CDR3 protein: CASGGQRYGYTF; V gene: TRBV7-8; J gene: TRBJ1-2
CDR3 protein: CASSSADRPSGWGYTF; V gene: TRBV11-2; J gene: TRBJ1-2
CDR3 protein: CASSEEGMSYNSPLHF; V gene: TRBV2; J gene: TRBJ1-6
CDR3 protein: CASSSRTGDNSPLHF; V gene: TRBV9; J gene: TRBJ1-6
CDR3 protein: CASSLGASGGVNYGYTF; V gene: TRBV5-4; J gene: TRBJ1-2
CDR3 protein: CASSLLAGGHEQYF; V gene: TRBV11-2; J gene: TRBJ2-7
CDR3 protein: CASSEAPAGGSYNEQFF; V gene: TRBV6-1; J gene: TRBJ2-1
CDR3 protein: CASSPRQVGEKLFF; V gene: TRBV5-6; J gene: TRBJ1-4
CDR3 protein: CASSIIEDRFAYEQYF; V gene: TRBV7-2; J gene: TRBJ2-7
CDR3 protein: CASSPGLAMNNEQFF; V gene: TRBV5-8; J gene: TRBJ2-1
CDR3 protein: CASSFGGQETQYF; V gene: TRBV28; J gene: TRBJ2-5
CDR3 protein: CASTHGDGRPTYTEAFF; V gene: TRBV19; J gene: TRBJ1-1
CDR3 protein: CASSFGPLYEQYF; V gene: TRBV7-8; J gene: TRBJ2-7
CDR3 protein: CASSILHGTSTDTQYF; V gene: TRBV19; J gene: TRBJ2-3
CDR3 protein: CASSFDRERAFF; V gene: TRBV7-9; J gene: TRBJ1-1
CDR3 protein: CASTRRRGTGELFF; V gene: TRBV11-2; J gene: TRBJ2-2
CDR3 protein: CASSLSSARYEQYF; V gene: TRBV11-3; J gene: TRBJ2-7
CDR3 protein: CATSPPTSGRYYEQFF; V gene: TRBV24-1; J gene: TRBJ2-1
CDR3 protein: CASSLRQGASNEQFF; V gene: TRBV4-1; J gene: TRBJ2-1
CDR3 protein: CASSPIQTGANVLTF; V gene: TRBV19; J gene: TRBJ2-6
CDR3 protein: CAIRRTPMNTEAFF; V gene: TRBV6-5; J gene: TRBJ1-1
CDR3 protein: CASSWTLGGYEQYF; V gene: TRBV11-2; J gene: TRBJ2-7
CDR3 protein: CASSDEREGRHFF; V gene: TRBV2; J gene: TRBJ2-1
CDR3 protein: CASSFAANTEAFF; V gene: TRBV12-3/TRBV12-4; J gene: TRBJ1-1
CDR3 protein: CASSRGYGNQPQHF; V gene: TRBV19; J gene: TRBJ1-5
CDR3 protein: CASSTSTGGNEKLFF; V gene: TRBV5-1; J gene: TRBJ1-4
CDR3 protein: CAWSKGTEDEKLFF; V gene: TRBV30; J gene: TRBJ1-4
CDR3 protein: CASSLHSLRQGQETQYF; V gene: TRBV11-3; J gene: TRBJ2-5
CDR3 protein: CASGQGRDTQYF; V gene: TRBV9; J gene: TRBJ2-3
CDR3 protein: CSAEGQGITDTQYF; V gene: TRBV29-1; J gene: TRBJ2-3
CDR3 protein: CASSLGAGGNTEAFF; V gene: TRBV28; J gene: TRBJ1-1
CDR3 protein: CASSLASPRNNEQFF; V gene: TRBV5-8; J gene: TRBJ2-1
CDR3 protein: CASSYSRGTGNTIYF; V gene: TRBV6-6; J gene: TRBJ1-3
CDR3 protein: CASSPDGNTGELFF; V gene: TRBV18; J gene: TRBJ2-2
CDR3 protein: CAISDDATDTQYF; V gene: TRBV24-1; J gene: TRBJ2-3
CDR3 protein: CASSSGQGVGNEQFF; V gene: TRBV5-4; J gene: TRBJ2-1
CDR3 protein: CASAGRVGEAFF; V gene: TRBV18; J gene: TRBJ1-1
CDR3 protein: CASSPPGTGRNTIYF; V gene: TRBV18; J gene: TRBJ1-3
CDR3 protein: CASGSRTSRATDTQYF; V gene: TRBV27; J gene: TRBJ2-3